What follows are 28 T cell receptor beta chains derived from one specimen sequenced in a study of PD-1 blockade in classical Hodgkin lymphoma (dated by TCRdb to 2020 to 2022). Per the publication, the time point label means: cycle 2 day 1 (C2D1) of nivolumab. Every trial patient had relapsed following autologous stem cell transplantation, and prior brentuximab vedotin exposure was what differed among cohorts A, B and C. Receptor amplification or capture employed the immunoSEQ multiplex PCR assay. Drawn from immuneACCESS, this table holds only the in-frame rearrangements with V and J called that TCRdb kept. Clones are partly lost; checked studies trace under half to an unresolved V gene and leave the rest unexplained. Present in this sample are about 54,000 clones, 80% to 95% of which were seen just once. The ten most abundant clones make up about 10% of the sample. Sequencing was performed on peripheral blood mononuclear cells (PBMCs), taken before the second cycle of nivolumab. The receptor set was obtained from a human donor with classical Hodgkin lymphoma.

Written as DNA, the CDR3 is TGTGCCAGCAGTTACTCCCAGGGGGGCAGCTATTTAATTCAGTACTTC. Amino acids: CASSYSQGGSYLIQYF. The V call is TRBV6-5, the J call TRBJ2-4, with TRBD1 as a possible D gene (7 bases). The CDR3 is made up of 16 amino acids. The V and J ends lost 0 bases and 10 bases respectively, with 19 bases between them. Looked up from germline, CDR1 is MNHEY and CDR2 is SVGAGI.

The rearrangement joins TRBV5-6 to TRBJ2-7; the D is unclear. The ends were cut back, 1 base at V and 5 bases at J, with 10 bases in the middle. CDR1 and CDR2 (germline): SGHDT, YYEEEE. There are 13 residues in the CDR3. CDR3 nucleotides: TGTGCCAGCAGCTTGTTATGGGATAACGAGCAGTACTTC. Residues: CASSLLWDNEQYF.

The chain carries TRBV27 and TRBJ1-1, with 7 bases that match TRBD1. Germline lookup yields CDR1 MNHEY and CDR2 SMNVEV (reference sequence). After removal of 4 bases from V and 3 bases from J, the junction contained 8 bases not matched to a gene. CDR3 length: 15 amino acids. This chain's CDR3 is CASSSFAGGYTEAFF. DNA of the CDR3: TGTGCCAGCAGTTCATTCGCAGGGGGTTACACTGAAGCTTTCTTT.

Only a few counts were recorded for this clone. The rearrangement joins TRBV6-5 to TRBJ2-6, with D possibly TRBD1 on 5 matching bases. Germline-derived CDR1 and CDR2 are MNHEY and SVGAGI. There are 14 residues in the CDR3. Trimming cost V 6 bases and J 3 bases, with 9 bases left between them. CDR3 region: CASSQGYGANVLTF. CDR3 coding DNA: TGTGCCAGCAGCCAGGGTTATGGGGCCAACGTCCTGACTTTC.

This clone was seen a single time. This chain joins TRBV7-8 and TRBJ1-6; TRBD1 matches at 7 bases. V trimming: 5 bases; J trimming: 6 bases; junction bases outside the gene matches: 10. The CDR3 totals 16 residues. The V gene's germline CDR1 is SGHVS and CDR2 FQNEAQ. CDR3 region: CASSAEPGQPNSPLHF. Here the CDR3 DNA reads TGTGCCAGCAGCGCAGAACCGGGACAGCCTAATTCACCCCTCCACTTT. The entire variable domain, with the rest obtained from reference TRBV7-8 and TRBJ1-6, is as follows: GAGVSQSPRYKVAKRGQDVALRCDPISGHVSLFWYQQALGQGPEFLTYFQNEAQLDKSGLPSDRFFAERPEGSVSTLKIQRTQQEDSAVYLCASSAEPGQPNSPLHFGNGTRLTVT.

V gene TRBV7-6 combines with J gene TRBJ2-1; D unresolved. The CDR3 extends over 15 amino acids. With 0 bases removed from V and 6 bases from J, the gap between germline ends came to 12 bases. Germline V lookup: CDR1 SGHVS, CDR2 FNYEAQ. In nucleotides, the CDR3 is TGTGCCAGCAGCTTAGCCCGTGATGGAAGCAATGAGCAGTTCTTC. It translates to CASSLARDGSNEQFF.

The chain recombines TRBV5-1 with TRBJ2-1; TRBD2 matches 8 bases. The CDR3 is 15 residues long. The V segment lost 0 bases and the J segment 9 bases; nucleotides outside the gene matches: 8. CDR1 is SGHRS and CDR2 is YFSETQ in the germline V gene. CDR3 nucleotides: TGCGCCAGCAGCTTGGGTTTAGCGGGGTTCGGTGAGCAGTTCTTC. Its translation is CASSLGLAGFGEQFF.

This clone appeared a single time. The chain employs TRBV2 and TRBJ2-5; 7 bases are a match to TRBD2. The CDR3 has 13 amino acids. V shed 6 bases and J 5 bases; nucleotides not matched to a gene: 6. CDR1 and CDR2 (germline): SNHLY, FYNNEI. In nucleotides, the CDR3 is TGTGCCAGCAGCGGGGAGGGCCGCGAGACCCAGTACTTC. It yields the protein CASSGEGRETQYF.

CDR3 loop: CASSSDPGRFSGANVLTF. In nucleotides, the CDR3 is TGTGCCAGCAGTTCCGACCCGGGACGGTTCTCTGGGGCCAACGTCCTGACTTTC. The chain couples TRBV27 to TRBJ2-6; D possibly matches TRBD1 or TRBD2 (5 bases each). This CDR3 comprises 18 residues. Germline values: CDR1 MNHEY, CDR2 SMNVEV (reference sequence). V lost 4 bases to trimming and J lost 0 bases, with 16 bases between them.

The CDR3 nucleotides read TGTGCCATCTGGAAGGCGGGAGACGATCAATTAAACTATGGCTACACCTTC. The encoded protein is CAIWKAGDDQLNYGYTF. The chain joins TRBV10-3 to TRBJ1-2; no firm D call. Germline CDR1 ENHRY, CDR2 SYGVKD. Trimming pared 8 bases from V and 2 bases from J, leaving 24 bases between. The CDR3 totals 17 residues.

The CDR3 protein is CASMSQGETQYF. For the CDR3, the DNA is TGTGCCAGCATGTCTCAAGGGGAGACCCAGTACTTC. The rearrangement links TRBV28 to TRBJ2-5; D unresolved. Germline CDR1 reads MDHEN; CDR2 reads SYDVKM. Trimming shortened V by 7 bases and J by 5 bases, and 11 bases separated the two germline ends. The CDR3 runs 12 residues. Together with reference TRBV28 and TRBJ2-5, the CDR3 gives the full variable domain: DVKVTQSSRYLVKRTGEKVFLECVQDMDHENMFWYRQDPGLGLRLIYFSYDVKMKEKGDIPEGYSVSREKKERFSLILESASTNQTSMYLCASMSQGETQYFGPGTRLLVL.

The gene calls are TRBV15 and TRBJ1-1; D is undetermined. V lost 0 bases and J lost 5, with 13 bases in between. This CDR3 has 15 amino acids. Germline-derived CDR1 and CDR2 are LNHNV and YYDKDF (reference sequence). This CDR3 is CATSRELGMGTEAFF. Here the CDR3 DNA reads TGTGCCACCAGCAGAGAATTGGGTATGGGGACTGAAGCTTTCTTT. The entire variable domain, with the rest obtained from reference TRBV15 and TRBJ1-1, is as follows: DAMVIQNPRYQVTQFGKPVTLSCSQTLNHNVMYWYQQKSSQAPKLLFHYYDKDFNNEADTPDNFQSRRPNTSFCFLDIRSPGLGDTAMYLCATSRELGMGTEAFFGQGTRLTVV.

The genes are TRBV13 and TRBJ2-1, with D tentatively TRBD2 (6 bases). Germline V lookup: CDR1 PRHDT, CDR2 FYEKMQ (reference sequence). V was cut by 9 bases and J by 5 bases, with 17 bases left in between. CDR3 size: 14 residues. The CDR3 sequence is CASRGLATDNEQFF. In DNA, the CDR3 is TGTGCCAGTCGGGGACTCGCGACGGACAATGAGCAGTTCTTC.

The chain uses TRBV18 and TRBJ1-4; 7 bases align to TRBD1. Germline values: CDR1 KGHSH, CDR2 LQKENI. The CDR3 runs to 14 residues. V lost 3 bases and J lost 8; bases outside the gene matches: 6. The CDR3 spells CASSPTGMMEKLFF. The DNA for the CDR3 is TGTGCCAGCTCACCGACAGGGATGATGGAAAAACTGTTTTTT.

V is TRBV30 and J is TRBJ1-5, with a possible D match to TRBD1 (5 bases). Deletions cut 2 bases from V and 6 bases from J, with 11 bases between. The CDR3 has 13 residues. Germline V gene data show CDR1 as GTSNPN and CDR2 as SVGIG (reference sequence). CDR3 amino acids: CAWSPGGGQPQHF. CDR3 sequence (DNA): TGTGCCTGGAGTCCCGGGGGAGGTCAGCCCCAGCATTTT.

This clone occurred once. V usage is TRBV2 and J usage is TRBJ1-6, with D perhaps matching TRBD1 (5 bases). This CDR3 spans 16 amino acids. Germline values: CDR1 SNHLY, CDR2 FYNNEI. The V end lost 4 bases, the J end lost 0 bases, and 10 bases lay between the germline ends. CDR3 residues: CASSGSGSSYNSPLHF. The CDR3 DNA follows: TGTGCCAGCAGTGGGTCAGGGAGCTCCTATAATTCACCCCTCCACTTT.

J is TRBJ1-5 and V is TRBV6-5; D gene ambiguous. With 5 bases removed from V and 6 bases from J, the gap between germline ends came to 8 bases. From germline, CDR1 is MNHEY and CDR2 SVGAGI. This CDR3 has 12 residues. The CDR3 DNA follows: TGTGCCAGCAGTCCCAATGGTCAGCCCCAGCATTTT. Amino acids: CASSPNGQPQHF.

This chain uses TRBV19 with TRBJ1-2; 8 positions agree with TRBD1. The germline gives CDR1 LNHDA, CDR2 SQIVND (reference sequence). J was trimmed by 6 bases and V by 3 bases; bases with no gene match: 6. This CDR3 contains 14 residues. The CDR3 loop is CASSIGTGANGYTF. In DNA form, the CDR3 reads TGTGCCAGTAGTATCGGGACAGGCGCTAATGGCTACACCTTC.

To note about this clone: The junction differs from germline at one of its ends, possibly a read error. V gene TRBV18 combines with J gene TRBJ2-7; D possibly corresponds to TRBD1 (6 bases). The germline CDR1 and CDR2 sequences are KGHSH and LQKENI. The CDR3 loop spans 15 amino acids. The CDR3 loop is CASSPQGWDSYEQYF. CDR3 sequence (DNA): TGTGCCAGCTCCCCACAGGGCTGGGACTCCTACGAGCAGTACTTC.

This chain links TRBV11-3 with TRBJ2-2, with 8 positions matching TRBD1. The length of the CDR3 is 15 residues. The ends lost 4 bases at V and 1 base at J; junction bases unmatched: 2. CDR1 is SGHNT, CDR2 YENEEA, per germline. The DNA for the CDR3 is TGTGCCAGCAGCTCAGGGACAGGGAACACCGGGGAGCTGTTTTTT. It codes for CASSSGTGNTGELFF.

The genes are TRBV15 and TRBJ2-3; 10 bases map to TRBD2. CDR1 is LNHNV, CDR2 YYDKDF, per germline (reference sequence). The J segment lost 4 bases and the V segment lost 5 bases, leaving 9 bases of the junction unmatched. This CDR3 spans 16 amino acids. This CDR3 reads CATSGPGLAGADTQYF. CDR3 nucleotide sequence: TGTGCCACCAGCGGACCGGGCCTAGCGGGAGCAGATACGCAGTATTTT.

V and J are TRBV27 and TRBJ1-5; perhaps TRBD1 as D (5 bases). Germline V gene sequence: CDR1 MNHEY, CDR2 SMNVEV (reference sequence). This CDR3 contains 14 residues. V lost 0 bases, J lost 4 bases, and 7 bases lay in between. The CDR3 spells CASSLSPGNQPQHF. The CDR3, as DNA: TGTGCCAGCAGTTTATCTCCAGGGAATCAGCCCCAGCATTTT.

CDR3 residues: CASTYRGEQYF. CDR3 bases: TGCGCCAGCACCTACAGGGGCGAGCAGTACTTC. The chain joins TRBV5-1 to TRBJ2-7; 7 nucleotides match TRBD1. This CDR3 has 11 amino acids. Germline V lookup: CDR1 SGHRS, CDR2 YFSETQ. The trim removed 6 bases at V and 6 bases at J, leaving 3 bases unmatched.

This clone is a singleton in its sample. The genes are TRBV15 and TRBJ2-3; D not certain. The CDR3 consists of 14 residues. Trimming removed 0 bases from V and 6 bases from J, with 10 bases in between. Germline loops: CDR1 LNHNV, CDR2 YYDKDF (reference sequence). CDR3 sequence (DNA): TGTGCCACCAGCAGAGATCGGATTGCTGATACGCAGTATTTT. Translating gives CATSRDRIADTQYF.

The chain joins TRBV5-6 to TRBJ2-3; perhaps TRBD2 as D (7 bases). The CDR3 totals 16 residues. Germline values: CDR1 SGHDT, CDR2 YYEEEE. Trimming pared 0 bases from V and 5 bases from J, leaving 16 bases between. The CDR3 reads CASSLERDTPLDTQYF. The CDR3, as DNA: TGTGCCAGCAGCTTGGAGCGGGACACACCTTTAGATACGCAGTATTTT.

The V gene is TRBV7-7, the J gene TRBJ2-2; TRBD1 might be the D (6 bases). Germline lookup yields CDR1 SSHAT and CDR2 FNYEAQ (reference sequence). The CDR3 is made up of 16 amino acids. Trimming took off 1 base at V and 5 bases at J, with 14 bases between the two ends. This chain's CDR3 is CASSLGRTVSTGELFF. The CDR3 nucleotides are TGTGCCAGCAGCTTAGGTCGGACAGTTAGTACCGGGGAGCTGTTTTTT.

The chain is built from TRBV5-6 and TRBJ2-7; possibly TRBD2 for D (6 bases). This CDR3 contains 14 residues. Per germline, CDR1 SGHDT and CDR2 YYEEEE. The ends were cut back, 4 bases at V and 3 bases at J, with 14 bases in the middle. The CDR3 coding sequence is TGTGCCAGCAGCGCGCCGGGGGAAAACTACGAGCAGTACTTC. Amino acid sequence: CASSAPGENYEQYF.

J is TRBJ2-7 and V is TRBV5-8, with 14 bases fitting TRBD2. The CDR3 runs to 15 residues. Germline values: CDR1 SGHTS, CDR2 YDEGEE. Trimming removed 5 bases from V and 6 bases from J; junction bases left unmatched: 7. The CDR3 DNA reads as TGTGCCAGCAGGAGACTAGCGGGAGGGCCACTCGAGCAGTACTTC. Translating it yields CASRRLAGGPLEQYF. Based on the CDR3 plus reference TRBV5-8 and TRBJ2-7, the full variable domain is EAGVTQSPTHLIKTRGQQATLRCSPISGHTSVYWYQQALGLGLQFLLWYDEGEERNRGNFPPRFSGRQFPNYSSELNVNALELEDSALYLCASRRLAGGPLEQYFGPGTRLTVT.